The 27 T cell receptor beta chains listed next were all sequenced from one sample in a study of control samples from healthy donors and cancer patients. Profiling relied on immunoSEQ multiplex PCR, and the TCRdb table lists in-frame clones only, not all of them. Among 150,000 to 160,000 clones listed, nearly 95% were seen once. Sequencing used blood. These receptors came from a man aged 45-60 years in good health.

The chain recombines TRBV6-4 with TRBJ2-6; D uncertain. The germline V and J ends were trimmed by 4 bases and 0 bases, with 7 bases remaining between them. The CDR3 has 15 residues. CDR1 and CDR2 from the germline V gene are MRHNA and SNTAGT. CDR3 sequence: CASSGPSSGANVLTF. CDR3 DNA sequence: TGTGCCAGCAGTGGTCCAAGCTCTGGGGCCAACGTCCTGACTTTC.

The chain employs TRBV3-1 (or the pseudogene TRBV3-2) and TRBJ1-4; TRBD1 agrees at 9 bases. Per germline, CDR1 LGHDT and CDR2 YNNKEL (reference sequence). CDR3 length: 15 residues. Trimming removed 4 bases from V and 7 bases from J; junction bases left unmatched: 7. The DNA of the CDR3 is TGTGCCAGCAGCCGGGGAGGGACAGGGTCTGAAAAACTGTTTTTT. As protein: CASSRGGTGSEKLFF.

The rearrangement uses TRBV27 and TRBJ2-1, with 9 nucleotides matching TRBD1. The CDR3 length is 13 residues. From germline, CDR1 is MNHEY and CDR2 SMNVEV (reference sequence). Germline trimming cut 4 bases from V and 9 bases from J; bases unmatched to any gene: 4. For the CDR3, the DNA is TGTGCCAGCAGTTGGGACAGGGAGGGTGAGCAGTTCTTC. This gives the protein CASSWDREGEQFF.

The chain combines TRBV15 with TRBJ2-1, with TRBD2 matching over 9 bases. V gave up 3 bases and J gave up 7 bases; unmatched junction bases: 10. CDR3 length equals 16 residues. In germline, CDR1 is LNHNV, CDR2 YYDKDF (reference sequence). Written as DNA, the CDR3 is TGTGCCACCAGCAGGGGGACGGGACTAGCACGGAATGAGCAGTTCTTC. This sequence encodes CATSRGTGLARNEQFF. The whole variable domain, filled in from reference TRBV15 and TRBJ2-1, reads DAMVIQNPRYQVTQFGKPVTLSCSQTLNHNVMYWYQQKSSQAPKLLFHYYDKDFNNEADTPDNFQSRRPNTSFCFLDIRSPGLGDTAMYLCATSRGTGLARNEQFFGPGTRLTVL.

The gene calls are TRBV5-6 and TRBJ2-7; the D is unclear. Germline values: CDR1 SGHDT, CDR2 YYEEEE. V lost 0 bases and J lost 7, with 5 bases in between. The CDR3 has 11 residues. The CDR3 loop reads CASSLVLEQYF. DNA for the CDR3: TGTGCCAGCAGCTTGGTTTTGGAGCAGTACTTC. Looking up the rest from reference TRBV5-6 and TRBJ2-7 gives the full variable domain: DAGVTQSPTHLIKTRGQQVTLRCSPKSGHDTVSWYQQALGQGPQFIFQYYEEEERQRGNFPDRFSGHQFPNYSSELNVNALLLGDSALYLCASSLVLEQYFGPGTRLTVT.

The J gene is TRBJ1-2, the V gene TRBV10-3, with D unresolved. The CDR3 has 13 amino acids. The V gene lost 2 bases and the J gene lost 8 bases, with 12 bases spanning the gap. In germline, CDR1 is ENHRY, CDR2 SYGVKD. CDR3 sequence: CAISEGQEGGYTF. The CDR3 DNA is TGTGCCATCAGTGAGGGCCAGGAGGGAGGCTACACCTTC.

CDR3 loop: CAVQGIGTGELFF. The CDR3, as DNA: TGTGCCGTACAGGGGATCGGGACCGGGGAGCTGTTTTTT. The chain uses TRBV24-1 and TRBJ2-2; 7 bases agree with TRBD1. The CDR3 covers 13 residues. Trimming removed 12 bases from V and 5 bases from J; junction bases left unmatched: 8. Germline CDR1 is KGHDR and CDR2 is SFDVKD.

The chain employs TRBV5-1 and TRBJ1-1; D not resolved. V lost 0 bases to trimming and J lost 6 bases, with 12 bases between them. The CDR3 extends over 14 amino acids. Per germline, CDR1 SGHRS and CDR2 YFSETQ. The CDR3 loop is CASSLEQRAAEAFF. The CDR3 DNA reads TGCGCCAGCAGCTTGGAACAGAGAGCAGCTGAAGCTTTCTTT.

The chain has TRBV2 and TRBJ1-2; no clear D. The CDR3 length is 14 residues. Germline V lookup: CDR1 SNHLY, CDR2 FYNNEI. V lost 4 bases to trimming and J lost 3 bases, with 12 bases between them. This CDR3 is CASSVSPRDYGYTF. For the CDR3, the DNA is TGTGCCAGCAGTGTATCTCCACGGGACTATGGCTACACCTTC.

The chain has TRBV2 and TRBJ1-5; maybe TRBD1 (6 bases). The CDR3 covers 15 residues. The V gene's germline CDR1 is SNHLY and CDR2 FYNNEI. V gave up 6 bases and J gave up 0 bases, with 12 bases separating them. This chain's CDR3 is CASRFDRSSNQPQHF. CDR3 nucleotide sequence: TGTGCCAGCAGATTTGACAGGAGTAGCAATCAGCCCCAGCATTTT.

CDR3 nucleotide sequence: TGTGCCAGCAGCTTAGAGACGGGACTAGCGGGAGCATTCAATGAGCAGTTCTTC. It encodes CASSLETGLAGAFNEQFF. The V gene is TRBV11-2, the J gene TRBJ2-1; 14 bases are a match to TRBD2. CDR1 SGHAT and CDR2 FQNNGV come from the germline V gene. The V gene end was trimmed by 0 bases and the J gene end by 6 bases; junction bases not matched to a gene: 7. The CDR3 has 18 amino acids.

The V gene is TRBV11-2, the J gene TRBJ2-7; a weak D match, TRBD1 (5 bases). Germline V gene data show CDR1 as SGHAT and CDR2 as FQNNGV. CDR3 length equals 13 residues. The germline V and J ends were trimmed by 4 bases and 6 bases, with 13 bases remaining between them. The CDR3 nucleotides read TGTGCCAGCAGCTCTCTACAGGTTTCCGAGCAGTACTTC. Its translation is CASSSLQVSEQYF.

The chain joins TRBV20-1 to TRBJ1-5; D is unclear. V gave up 3 bases and J gave up 8 bases, with 17 bases separating them. This CDR3 is 14 amino acids long. From germline, CDR1 is DFQATT and CDR2 SNEGSKA (reference sequence). CDR3 loop: CSASKVGFREPQHF. In nucleotides, the CDR3 is TGCAGTGCTAGTAAGGTCGGGTTTAGGGAGCCCCAGCATTTT.

This chain connects TRBV5-1 to TRBJ1-4; weak D call: TRBD1 (5 bases). V shed 0 bases and J shed 5 bases, with 11 bases lying between them. CDR3 length: 15 amino acids. Germline CDR1 reads SGHRS; CDR2 reads YFSETQ. Here the CDR3 reads CASSLGGESNEKLFF. The DNA of the CDR3 is TGCGCCAGCAGCTTGGGAGGGGAGTCCAATGAAAAACTGTTTTTT.

The V and J genes are TRBV6-5 and TRBJ1-4; 7 bases fit TRBD1. V dropped 4 bases and J dropped 2; count of bases not matched to a gene: 7. The CDR3 runs 16 residues. Germline CDR1 reads MNHEY; CDR2 reads SVGAGI. The CDR3, as DNA: TGTGCCAGCAGTTCCAACAGGGGCGCCACTAATGAAAAACTGTTTTTT. Translation: CASSSNRGATNEKLFF.

This chain joins TRBV5-4 and TRBJ2-7, with 9 nucleotides matching TRBD1. This CDR3 spans 14 amino acids. The V and J ends lost 4 bases and 4 bases, in that order; junction bases with no gene match: 6. Germline assignment: CDR1 SGHNT and CDR2 YYREEE (reference sequence). CDR3 residues: CASSDRQGDYEQYF. CDR3 bases: TGTGCCAGCAGCGACCGACAGGGGGATTACGAGCAGTACTTC. The variable domain in full, completed from reference TRBV5-4 and TRBJ2-7, reads ETGVTQSPTHLIKTRGQQVTLRCSSQSGHNTVSWYQQALGQGPQFIFQYYREEENGRGNFPPRFSGLQFPNYSSELNVNALELDDSALYLCASSDRQGDYEQYFGPGTRLTVT.

J is TRBJ1-2 and V is TRBV27; D possibly corresponds to TRBD1 (6 bases). V lost 3 bases, J lost 7 bases, and 12 bases lay in between. The CDR3 is made up of 13 amino acids. The germline CDR1 and CDR2 sequences are MNHEY and SMNVEV (reference sequence). The CDR3 sequence: CASSLSGGGGYTF. In nucleotides, the CDR3 is TGTGCCAGCAGTTTGAGTGGAGGGGGTGGCTACACCTTC.

CDR3 in amino acids: CASSRRTGGGTGELFF. CDR3 DNA sequence: TGTGCCAGCAGCCGCCGGACAGGGGGGGGCACCGGGGAGCTGTTTTTT. J is TRBJ2-2 and V is TRBV7-2; TRBD1 matches 10 bases. Losses at the gene ends were 5 bases for V and 4 bases for J; bases not matched to a gene: 7. There are 16 residues in the CDR3. Germline CDR1 reads SGHTA; CDR2 reads FQGNSA. Combining the CDR3 with reference TRBV7-2 and TRBJ2-2 gives the whole variable domain GAGVSQSPSNKVTEKGKDVELRCDPISGHTALYWYRQSLGQGLEFLIYFQGNSAPDKSGLPSDRFSAERTGGSVSTLTIQRTQQEDSAVYLCASSRRTGGGTGELFFGEGSRLTVL.

This chain joins TRBV10-2 and TRBJ2-1, with D tentatively TRBD1 or TRBD2 (5 bases each). Trimming removed 0 bases at V and 7 bases at J, with 10 bases between. Germline CDR1 is WSHSY and CDR2 is SAAADI. This CDR3 comprises 14 residues. The CDR3 bases are TGCGCCAGCAGTGAGTCAGACTGGGGGAATGAGCAGTTCTTC. Residues: CASSESDWGNEQFF.

The chain combines TRBV5-1 with TRBJ1-1, with D perhaps matching TRBD1 (5 bases). Trimming took 4 bases from V and 6 from J, leaving 16 bases between them. The CDR3 extends over 14 amino acids. Per the germline V gene, CDR1 is SGHRS and CDR2 is YFSETQ. CDR3 in amino acids: CASSPNQGWPEAFF. The CDR3 region has the DNA TGCGCCAGCAGCCCGAATCAGGGTTGGCCTGAAGCTTTCTTT. Together with reference TRBV5-1 and TRBJ1-1, the CDR3 gives the full variable domain: KAGVTQTPRYLIKTRGQQVTLSCSPISGHRSVSWYQQTPGQGLQFLFEYFSETQRNKGNFPGRFSGRQFSNSRSEMNVSTLELGDSALYLCASSPNQGWPEAFFGQGTRLTVV.

The chain combines TRBV6-5 with TRBJ2-4, with 7 positions matching TRBD1. Germline loops: CDR1 MNHEY, CDR2 SVGAGI. Trimming took 0 bases from V and 7 from J; bases not matched to a gene: 3. The length of the CDR3 is 14 residues. The chain's CDR3 is CASSYSKGGNIQYF. The CDR3 DNA reads as TGTGCCAGCAGTTACTCGAAAGGGGGCAACATTCAGTACTTC.

This chain uses TRBV29-1 with TRBJ2-7; D is possibly TRBD1 (5 bases). The CDR3 spans 14 residues. Trimming took off 5 bases at V and 3 bases at J, with 17 bases between the two ends. CDR1 is SQVTM, CDR2 ANQGSEA, per germline. The CDR3 spells CSVTRTLRNYEQYF. CDR3 nucleotides: TGCAGCGTTACCAGGACACTGCGAAACTACGAGCAGTACTTC.

The genes are TRBV9 and TRBJ1-3; 9 nucleotides agree with TRBD1. Germline loops: CDR1 SGDLS, CDR2 YYNGEE. CDR3 length equals 14 residues. V lost 4 bases, J lost 4 bases, and 3 bases stayed unmatched. CDR3 DNA sequence: TGTGCCAGCAGCCGGGACAGGGACGGAAACACCATATATTTT. It translates to CASSRDRDGNTIYF.

The CDR3 reads CASSLDRGPTYNSPLHF. The CDR3 DNA follows: TGTGCCAGCAGTTTAGACAGGGGCCCCACCTATAATTCACCCCTCCACTTT. This rearrangement joins TRBV27 to TRBJ1-6, with 8 bases fitting TRBD1. The CDR3 covers 17 residues. V lost 2 bases to trimming and J lost 2 bases; unmatched junction nucleotides: 5. Germline CDR1 MNHEY, CDR2 SMNVEV (reference sequence).

The rearrangement links TRBV27 to TRBJ1-2; TRBD1 might be the D (6 bases). Germline V gives CDR1 MNHEY, CDR2 SMNVEV (reference sequence). This CDR3 has 14 amino acids. The V end was cut by 0 bases, the J end by 3 bases, with 8 bases between. CDR3 DNA sequence: TGTGCCAGCAGTTTATCTGGGGGGCACTATGGCTACACCTTC. Protein sequence: CASSLSGGHYGYTF.

V gene TRBV11-2 combines with J gene TRBJ2-3; 10 bases are a match to TRBD2. This CDR3 has 16 residues. CDR1 is SGHAT and CDR2 is FQNNGV in the germline V gene. J lost 2 bases, V lost 5 bases, and 7 bases had no gene match. Here the CDR3 reads CASSRGLAAYTDTQYF. CDR3 nucleotides: TGTGCCAGCAGCCGAGGACTAGCGGCTTACACAGATACGCAGTATTTT.

This chain links TRBV7-3 with TRBJ2-1, with 14 bases aligning to TRBD2. Germline CDR1 is SGHTA and CDR2 is FQGTGA. This CDR3 region has 17 residues. The trim removed 0 bases at V and 2 bases at J, leaving 0 bases unmatched. The chain's CDR3 is CASSLTGLAGAYNEQFF. The CDR3 DNA sequence: TGTGCCAGCAGCTTAACGGGACTAGCGGGGGCCTACAATGAGCAGTTCTTC.